Sequencing of this T cell receptor (beta chain) was carried out in a study of T cells in tuberculosis (dated by TCRdb to about 2018). Context from the whole study: The study combined CD1B tetramers and high-throughput TCR immunosequencing to characterize T cells specific for the mycobacterial lipid antigen glucose monomycolate (GMM). A South African clinical cohort compared IGRA-negative adolescents, IGRA-positive adolescents with latent tuberculosis and adults with active tuberculosis, ten per group. The paper's findings and limits, for the study overall: Compared with IGRA-negative controls, TCR-alpha repertoires from active tuberculosis had smaller mean NN-distances to GMM-specific TCRs, which suggests that these TCRs underwent clonal expansion. The smaller NN-distances were partly driven by shorter CDR3-alpha lengths in active tuberculosis patients, and the difference for TCR-beta did not reach statistical significance. Using GEM motif frequencies, a classifier achieved roughly 72% accuracy, whereas a classifier built on the diverse GMM-specific repertoire got to roughly 90% accuracy (AUROC around 0.89). Clinical samples were chosen by availability of cryopreserved specimens, and active tuberculosis cases were adults while controls were adolescents.

TCR libraries were generated with the immunoSEQ multiplex PCR assay, using TCR-beta and/or TCR-alpha/delta assays for each sample. The amplified TCR libraries were sequenced on the Illumina high-throughput platform. Per the authors' processing: Clustering and dimensionality reduction were performed using pairwise TCRdist distances among GMM-specific receptors from ex vivo sorted or in vitro expanded T cells. Each clinical repertoire received a mean NN-distance score, defined as the average TCRdist to the nearest 10% of tetramer-positive reference sequences. To compute GEM TCR motif frequency, the fraction of unique TCRs matching known GEM sequences by V/J usage and CDR3 length was calculated. Linear discriminant analysis with leave-one-out cross-validation, implemented in scikit-learn, was used to classify active tuberculosis. What TCRdb holds here is the immuneACCESS table cut down to in-frame rearrangements. Part of the clones is not present; checked against another copy, under half of the missing clones reflect an unresolved V gene, and the others are unexplained. V, J and clone size reflect that table, while D and trimming were determined from the DNA. The sample table lists around 30,000 clones, 85% to 95% of them with a count of one. The ten largest clones add up to around 4.7% of the sample.

At study entry, a tuberculin skin test and the QuantiFERON-TB GOLD In-Tube IGRA were used to screen adolescents for latent tuberculosis infection. Immunosequencing was performed on unsorted cryopreserved PBMC and covered roughly 98,000 T cells per clinical donor on average. Eleven high schools in the Worcester region of the Western Cape, South Africa, served as enrollment sites for adolescents aged 12 to 18 years. Around 10 M. tuberculosis-infected adolescents and some ten uninfected adolescents were selected, with the two groups matched for age and sex. Adolescent PBMC were isolated from freshly drawn heparinized blood by density centrifugation and cryopreserved. V trim: 7 bases; J trim: 7 bases; unmatched bases: 12. From the germline V gene (reference sequence), CDR1 is SEHNR and CDR2 is FQNEAQ. The CDR3 covers 14 residues, taking in both the cysteine and the phenylalanine. Just the 42-base CDR3 DNA is kept, in frame starting at base 1.

Regarding this clone: No cognate antigen has been identified for it. No qualities accompany the bases; no much larger clone lies one base away.

Sequencing was performed on PBMCs. The chain joins TRBV7-9 to TRBJ1-2; 7 nucleotides in the junction match TRBD1. This TCR came from a donor between 10 and 29 years old with latent tuberculosis or without tuberculosis infection. CDR3 loop: CASTSRQGLLGYTF. The nucleotide sequence is given as TGTGCCAGCACCTCCCGACAGGGTTTACTTGGCTACACCTTC.